The 20 T cell receptor beta chains below were found in one sample sequenced in a study of cytomegalovirus exposure and HLA in healthy donors. Researchers ran the PCR with 60 Vbeta and 13 Jbeta primers. Libraries were prepared by immunoSEQ multiplex PCR; TCRdb keeps only in-frame clonotypes and omits some of them. The sample totals 50,000 or so clones; its top ten clones hold less than 2.5%. The sequenced material came from PBMCs. All receptors derive from a woman aged 18-29 years in good health and CMV-seronegative.

The chain employs TRBV19 and TRBJ2-3; 8 bases are a match to TRBD1. Per germline, CDR1 LNHDA and CDR2 SQIVND (reference sequence). The CDR3 sequence is 16 residues long. V was pared by 6 bases and J by 1 base, with 9 bases of the junction left unmatched. The CDR3 nucleotides read TGTGCCAGTAGCACGAACGCGGGACAGGGCACAGATACGCAGTATTTT. Its protein is CASSTNAGQGTDTQYF.

This chain links TRBV14 with TRBJ2-7; 8 bases are a match to TRBD1. The CDR3 is 16 amino acids. The junction had 8 bases not matched to a gene; V was cut back by 1 base and J by 3 bases. Germline V gene data show CDR1 as SGHDN and CDR2 as FVKESK. CDR3 coding DNA: TGTGCCAGCAGCCAAGGACCCGGGACAGGCTTCTACGAGCAGTACTTC. Translation: CASSQGPGTGFYEQYF.

This chain joins TRBV28 and TRBJ2-1; 7 bases agree with TRBD1. CDR1 and CDR2 (germline): MDHEN, SYDVKM. The CDR3 covers 15 residues. Trimming removed 6 bases from V and 5 bases from J; junction bases left unmatched: 10. The CDR3 loop reads CASRGRTGHDNEQFF. As DNA, the CDR3 is TGTGCCAGCAGGGGTCGGACAGGCCACGACAATGAGCAGTTCTTC.

The chain is built from TRBV19 and TRBJ1-6, with 7 nucleotides matching TRBD1. CDR3 size: 13 residues. Per germline, CDR1 LNHDA and CDR2 SQIVND (reference sequence). With V trimmed by 7 bases and J by 10 bases, 7 bases remained unmatched. The CDR3 DNA sequence: TGTGCCAGTATGGGGACAGTATTATCACCCCTCCACTTT. Its protein is CASMGTVLSPLHF.

This rearrangement joins TRBV5-1 to TRBJ2-2, with D possibly being TRBD1 (5 bases). CDR1 SGHRS and CDR2 YFSETQ come from the germline V gene. V dropped 2 bases and J dropped 7 bases, with 12 bases sitting between them. CDR3 length: 14 residues. The CDR3 DNA follows: TGCGCCAGCAGCTTACGGACGACAGACGGGGAGCTGTTTTTT. Encoded protein: CASSLRTTDGELFF.

This chain links TRBV30 with TRBJ2-5; unclear D gene. Germline CDR1 and CDR2: GTSNPN and SVGIG (reference sequence). CDR3 length: 13 amino acids. The V gene lost 0 bases and the J gene lost 4 bases, with 9 bases spanning the gap. The CDR3 loop is CAWSVASPETQYF. The CDR3 bases are TGTGCCTGGAGTGTAGCCTCCCCAGAGACCCAGTACTTC.

The rearrangement uses TRBV6-6 and TRBJ1-2; 9 bases agree with TRBD1. From germline, CDR1 is MNHNY and CDR2 SVGAGI (reference sequence). This CDR3 comprises 13 residues. V trimming: 10 bases; J trimming: 6 bases; junction bases outside the gene matches: 9. CDR3 sequence reads: CATQRGTGNGYTF. CDR3 sequence (DNA): TGTGCCACCCAACGAGGGACAGGGAATGGCTACACCTTC.

The V and J genes are TRBV18 and TRBJ1-5, with 7 bases aligning to TRBD1. Trimming removed 6 bases from V and 9 bases from J; junction bases left unmatched: 14. The CDR3 totals 15 residues. The V gene's germline CDR1 is KGHSH and CDR2 LQKENI. The CDR3, as DNA: TGTGCCAGCTCCGACCTCCGGGACAGCAGTAGGCCCCAGCATTTT. Its translation is CASSDLRDSSRPQHF.

The genes are TRBV9 and TRBJ2-7, with unresolved D. The CDR3 is made up of 16 amino acids. The V and J ends lost 3 bases and 6 bases respectively, with 22 bases between them. CDR1 and CDR2 (germline): SGDLS, YYNGEE. As DNA, the CDR3 is TGTGCCAGCAGCGCCTACGAGGTGGTTCCATACTTCGAGCAGTACTTC. Encoded protein: CASSAYEVVPYFEQYF. The entire variable domain, with the rest obtained from reference TRBV9 and TRBJ2-7, is as follows: DSGVTQTPKHLITATGQRVTLRCSPRSGDLSVYWYQQSLDQGLQFLIQYYNGEERAKGNILERFSAQQFPDLHSELNLSSLELGDSALYFCASSAYEVVPYFEQYFGPGTRLTVT.

The chain carries TRBV9 and TRBJ2-2; 7 nucleotides align to TRBD2. Germline values: CDR1 SGDLS, CDR2 YYNGEE. V lost 0 bases, J lost 0 bases, and 2 bases stayed unmatched. The CDR3 covers 16 residues. The CDR3 spells CASSVVGGTNTGELFF. The CDR3 DNA is TGTGCCAGCAGCGTAGTCGGGGGGACGAACACCGGGGAGCTGTTTTTT.

The chain is built from TRBV7-9 and TRBJ1-1, with a possible D match to TRBD1 (5 bases). This CDR3 has 13 residues. V was pared by 7 bases and J by 4 bases, with 13 bases between. CDR1 and CDR2 from the germline V gene are SEHNR and FQNEAQ (reference sequence). Written as DNA, the CDR3 is TGTGCCAGCAAAATCGCGGGACCCACTGAAGCTTTCTTT. Translating gives CASKIAGPTEAFF.

The V call is TRBV10-3, the J call TRBJ1-1; weak D call: TRBD1 (6 bases). The CDR3 loop spans 13 amino acids. Germline CDR1 and CDR2: ENHRY and SYGVKD. The germline V and J ends were trimmed by 0 bases and 8 bases, with 10 bases remaining between them. The CDR3 bases are TGTGCCATCAGTGAGTCGGGGGGGCAGGAAGCTTTCTTT. Translated, it gives CAISESGGQEAFF.

This chain connects TRBV19 to TRBJ2-5; possible D gene TRBD2, 7 bases. The germline gives CDR1 LNHDA, CDR2 SQIVND (reference sequence). The CDR3 runs 16 residues. V shed 3 bases and J shed 5 bases, with 19 bases lying between them. Here the CDR3 reads CASSIGGAHLRETQYF. The CDR3 region has the DNA TGTGCCAGTAGTATTGGGGGGGCCCATCTTCGGGAGACCCAGTACTTC.

The V gene is TRBV6-5, the J gene TRBJ2-2, with 7 bases that match TRBD1. CDR1 and CDR2 (germline): MNHEY, SVGAGI. The CDR3 spans 14 residues. V lost 5 bases and J lost 3; bases outside the gene matches: 3. The DNA for the CDR3 is TGTGCCAGCAGTCGACAGGGTGACACCGGGGAGCTGTTTTTT. As protein: CASSRQGDTGELFF.

A remark on this clone: Germline is not matched at one junction end, which may reflect a read error. The chain joins TRBV7-7 to TRBJ1-1, with D hard to call. Per germline, CDR1 SSHAT and CDR2 FNYEAQ (reference sequence). The CDR3 length is 18 residues. CDR3 sequence (DNA): TGTGCTAGCAGCTTAGCGGTTTCCCGGGATACAATGAACACTGAAGCTTTCTTT. Its protein is CASSLAVSRDTMNTEAFF.

This sequence joins TRBV19 and TRBJ2-7; D may be TRBD2 (5 bases). Germline CDR1 is LNHDA and CDR2 is SQIVND (reference sequence). V was trimmed by 7 bases and J by 3 bases, leaving 19 bases between them. The CDR3 has 15 amino acids. The CDR3 loop reads CASTGTWRYYYEQYF. Here the CDR3 DNA reads TGTGCCAGTACCGGAACCTGGAGGTACTACTACGAGCAGTACTTC.

The chain combines TRBV28 with TRBJ1-1; D remains ambiguous. Germline V gives CDR1 MDHEN, CDR2 SYDVKM. Deletions cut 5 bases from V and 6 bases from J, with 13 bases between. The CDR3 covers 13 residues. The CDR3 here is CASSLVLGSEAFF. In nucleotides, the CDR3 is TGTGCCAGCAGTCTGGTATTGGGCTCTGAAGCTTTCTTT.

The V gene is TRBV2, the J gene TRBJ2-2; D is possibly TRBD2 (6 bases). The CDR3 spans 16 residues. V was clipped by 3 bases and J by 0 bases, with 11 bases between them. Looked up from germline, CDR1 is SNHLY and CDR2 is FYNNEI. Here the CDR3 reads CASSEEGGANTGELFF. The CDR3 DNA sequence: TGTGCCAGCAGTGAGGAGGGCGGGGCGAACACCGGGGAGCTGTTTTTT.

The rearrangement joins TRBV19 to TRBJ2-2; maybe TRBD2 (7 bases). Trimming stripped 9 bases from V and 1 base from J, with 18 bases between. From germline, CDR1 is LNHDA and CDR2 SQIVND (reference sequence). The CDR3 length is 16 residues. CDR3 protein: CASRTGGAGNTGELFF. CDR3 coding DNA: TGTGCCAGCAGAACGGGGGGCGCAGGGAACACCGGGGAGCTGTTTTTT.

This chain links TRBV29-1 with TRBJ2-3, with 10 bases fitting TRBD2. The CDR3 loop spans 15 amino acids. J lost 1 base, V lost 6 bases, and 7 bases had no gene match. The germline V gene has CDR1 SQVTM and CDR2 ANQGSEA. CDR3 amino acids: CSVEREGPGTDTQYF. CDR3 nucleotides: TGCAGCGTAGAGCGGGAGGGACCGGGCACAGATACGCAGTATTTT.